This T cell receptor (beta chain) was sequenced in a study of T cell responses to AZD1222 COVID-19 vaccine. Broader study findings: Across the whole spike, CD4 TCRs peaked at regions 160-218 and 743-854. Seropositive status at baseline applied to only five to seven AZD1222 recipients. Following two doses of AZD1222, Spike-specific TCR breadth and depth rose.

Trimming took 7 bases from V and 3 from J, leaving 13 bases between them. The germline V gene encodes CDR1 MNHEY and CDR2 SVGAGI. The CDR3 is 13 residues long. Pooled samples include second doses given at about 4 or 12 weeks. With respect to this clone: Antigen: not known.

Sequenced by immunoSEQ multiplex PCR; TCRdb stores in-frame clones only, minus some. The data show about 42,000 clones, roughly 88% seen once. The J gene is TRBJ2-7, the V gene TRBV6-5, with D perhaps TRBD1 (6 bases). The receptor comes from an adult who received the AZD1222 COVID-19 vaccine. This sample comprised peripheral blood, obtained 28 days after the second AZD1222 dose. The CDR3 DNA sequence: TGTGCCAGCACCAGGGGAGTGGGCTACGAGCAGTACTTC. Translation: CASTRGVGYEQYF.